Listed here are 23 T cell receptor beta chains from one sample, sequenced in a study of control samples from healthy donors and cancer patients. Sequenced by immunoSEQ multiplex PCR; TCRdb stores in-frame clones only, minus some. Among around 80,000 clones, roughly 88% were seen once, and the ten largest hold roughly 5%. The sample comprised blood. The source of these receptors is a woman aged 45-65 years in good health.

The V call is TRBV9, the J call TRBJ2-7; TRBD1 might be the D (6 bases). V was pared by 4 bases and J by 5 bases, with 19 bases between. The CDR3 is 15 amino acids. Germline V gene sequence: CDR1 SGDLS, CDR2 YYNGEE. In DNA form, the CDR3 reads TGTGCCAGCAGCTTCAGACAGGAAGGGTTCCACGAGCAGTACTTC. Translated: CASSFRQEGFHEQYF.

The CDR3 is CASSSEGGAGTDTQYF. CDR3 bases: TGTGCCAGCAGCTCGGAAGGGGGCGCCGGGACAGATACGCAGTATTTT. The rearrangement joins TRBV11-3 to TRBJ2-3, with 7 bases identical to TRBD1. The V and J ends lost 4 bases and 3 bases, in that order; junction bases with no gene match: 10. The CDR3 runs to 16 residues. CDR1 and CDR2 from the germline V gene are SGHNT and YENEEA.

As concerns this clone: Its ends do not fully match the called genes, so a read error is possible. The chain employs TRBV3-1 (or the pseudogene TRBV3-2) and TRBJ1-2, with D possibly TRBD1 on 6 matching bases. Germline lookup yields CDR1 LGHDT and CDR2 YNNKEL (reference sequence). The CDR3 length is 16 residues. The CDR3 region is CASTQSGTTANYGYTF. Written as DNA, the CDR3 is TGTGCCAGCACCCAAAGCGGGACAACGGCTAACTATGGCTACACCTTC.

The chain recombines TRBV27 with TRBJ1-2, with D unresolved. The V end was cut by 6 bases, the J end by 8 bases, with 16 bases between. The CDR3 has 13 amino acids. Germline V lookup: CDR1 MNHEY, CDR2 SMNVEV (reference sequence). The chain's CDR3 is CASRNIGDQGYTF. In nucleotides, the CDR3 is TGTGCCAGCAGAAACATCGGAGATCAGGGCTACACCTTC.

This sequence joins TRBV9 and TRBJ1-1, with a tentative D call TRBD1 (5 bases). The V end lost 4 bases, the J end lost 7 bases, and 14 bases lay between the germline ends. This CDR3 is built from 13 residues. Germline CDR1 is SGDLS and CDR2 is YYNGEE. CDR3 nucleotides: TGTGCCAGCAGCCCGAATCCCAGGGTTGAAGCTTTCTTT. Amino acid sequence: CASSPNPRVEAFF. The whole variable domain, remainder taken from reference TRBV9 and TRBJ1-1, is DSGVTQTPKHLITATGQRVTLRCSPRSGDLSVYWYQQSLDQGLQFLIQYYNGEERAKGNILERFSAQQFPDLHSELNLSSLELGDSALYFCASSPNPRVEAFFGQGTRLTVV.

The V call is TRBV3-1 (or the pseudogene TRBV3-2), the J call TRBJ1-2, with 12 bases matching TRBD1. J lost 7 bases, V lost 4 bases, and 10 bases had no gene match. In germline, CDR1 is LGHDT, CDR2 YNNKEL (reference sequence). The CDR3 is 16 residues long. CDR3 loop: CASSPLWGQGARGYTF. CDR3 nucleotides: TGTGCCAGCAGCCCCCTATGGGGACAGGGGGCGCGTGGCTACACCTTC.

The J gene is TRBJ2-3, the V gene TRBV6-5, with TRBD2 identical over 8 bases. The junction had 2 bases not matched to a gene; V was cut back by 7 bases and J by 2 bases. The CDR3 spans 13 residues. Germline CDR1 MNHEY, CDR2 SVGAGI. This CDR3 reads CASTGGDTDTQYF. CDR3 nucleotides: TGTGCCAGCACCGGGGGGGACACAGATACGCAGTATTTT.

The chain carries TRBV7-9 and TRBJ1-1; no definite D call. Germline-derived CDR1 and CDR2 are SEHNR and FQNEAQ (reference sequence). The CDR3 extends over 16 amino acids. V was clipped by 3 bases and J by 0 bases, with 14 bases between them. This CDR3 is CASSFLRALVNTEAFF. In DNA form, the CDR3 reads TGTGCCAGCAGCTTCCTCAGAGCTTTGGTGAACACTGAAGCTTTCTTT.

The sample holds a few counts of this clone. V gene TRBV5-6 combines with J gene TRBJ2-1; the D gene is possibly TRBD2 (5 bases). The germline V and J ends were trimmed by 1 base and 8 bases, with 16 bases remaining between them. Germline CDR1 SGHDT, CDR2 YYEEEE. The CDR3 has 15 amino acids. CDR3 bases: TGTGCCAGCAGCTTGACTTTTGGCCGAGGGCATGAGCAGTTCTTC. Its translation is CASSLTFGRGHEQFF.

DNA for the CDR3: TGTGCCTGGAGCTCCGGGACAGGGGCTCTCTATGGCTACACCTTC. This gives the protein CAWSSGTGALYGYTF. The chain couples TRBV30 to TRBJ1-2; 10 nucleotides match TRBD1. With V trimmed by 3 bases and J by 4 bases, 8 bases remained unmatched. The CDR3 has 15 amino acids. CDR1 GTSNPN and CDR2 SVGIG come from the germline V gene (reference sequence).

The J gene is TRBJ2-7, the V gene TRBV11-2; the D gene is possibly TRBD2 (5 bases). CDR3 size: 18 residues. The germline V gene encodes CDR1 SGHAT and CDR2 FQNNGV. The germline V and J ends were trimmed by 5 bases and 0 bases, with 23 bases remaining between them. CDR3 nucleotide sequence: TGTGCCAGCAGCCCGAGTTCGGGGTGGCGGCAAAGCTCCTACGAGCAGTACTTC. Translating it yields CASSPSSGWRQSSYEQYF.

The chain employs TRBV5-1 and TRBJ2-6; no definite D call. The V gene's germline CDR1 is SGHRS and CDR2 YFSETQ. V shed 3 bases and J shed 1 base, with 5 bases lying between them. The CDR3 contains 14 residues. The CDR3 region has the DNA TGCGCCAGCAGCTCTGGATCTGGGGCCAACGTCCTGACTTTC. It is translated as CASSSGSGANVLTF.

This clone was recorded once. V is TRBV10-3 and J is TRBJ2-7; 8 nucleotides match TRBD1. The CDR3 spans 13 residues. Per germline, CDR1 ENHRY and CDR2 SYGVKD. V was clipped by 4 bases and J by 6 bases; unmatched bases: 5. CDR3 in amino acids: CAISATGDGEQYF. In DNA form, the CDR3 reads TGTGCCATCAGTGCGACAGGGGATGGCGAGCAGTACTTC.

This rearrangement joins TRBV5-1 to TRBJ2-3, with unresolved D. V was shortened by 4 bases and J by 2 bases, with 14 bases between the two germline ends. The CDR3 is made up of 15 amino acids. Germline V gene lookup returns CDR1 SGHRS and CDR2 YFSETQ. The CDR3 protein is CASSLETDYTDTQYF. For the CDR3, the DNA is TGCGCCAGCAGCCTAGAGACGGATTACACAGATACGCAGTATTTT.

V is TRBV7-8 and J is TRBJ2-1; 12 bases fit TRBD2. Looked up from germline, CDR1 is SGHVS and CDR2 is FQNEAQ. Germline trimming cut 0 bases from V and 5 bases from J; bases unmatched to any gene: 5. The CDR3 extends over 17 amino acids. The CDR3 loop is CASSLAATSGGNNEQFF. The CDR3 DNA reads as TGTGCCAGCAGCTTAGCGGCGACTAGCGGGGGAAACAATGAGCAGTTCTTC.

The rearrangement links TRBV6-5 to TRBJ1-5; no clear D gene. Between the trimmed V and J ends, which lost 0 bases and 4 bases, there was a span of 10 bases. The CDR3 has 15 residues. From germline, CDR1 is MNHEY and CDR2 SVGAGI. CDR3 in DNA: TGTGCCAGCAGTTACTCAAGAAATCTAAATCAGCCCCAGCATTTT. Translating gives CASSYSRNLNQPQHF.

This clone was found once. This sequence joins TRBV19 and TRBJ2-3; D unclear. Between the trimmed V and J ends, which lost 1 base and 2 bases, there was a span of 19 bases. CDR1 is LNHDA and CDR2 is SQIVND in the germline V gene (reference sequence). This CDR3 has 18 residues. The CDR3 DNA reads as TGTGCCAGTAGTATAGGCCCCGCCGGCCCAAGGGACACAGATACGCAGTATTTT. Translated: CASSIGPAGPRDTDTQYF.

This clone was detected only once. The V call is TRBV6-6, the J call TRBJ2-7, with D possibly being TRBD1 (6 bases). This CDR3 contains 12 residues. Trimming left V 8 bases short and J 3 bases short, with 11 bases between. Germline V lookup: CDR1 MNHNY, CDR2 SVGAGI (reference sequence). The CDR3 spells CASLRTVYEQYF. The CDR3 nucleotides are TGTGCCAGCCTAAGGACAGTCTACGAGCAGTACTTC.

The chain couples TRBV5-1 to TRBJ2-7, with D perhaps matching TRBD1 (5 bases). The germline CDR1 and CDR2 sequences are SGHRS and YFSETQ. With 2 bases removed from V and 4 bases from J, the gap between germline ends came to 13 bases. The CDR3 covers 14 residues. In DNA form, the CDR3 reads TGCGCCAGCAGCTTTTCAGGGAATCGGTACGAGCAGTACTTC. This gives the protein CASSFSGNRYEQYF.

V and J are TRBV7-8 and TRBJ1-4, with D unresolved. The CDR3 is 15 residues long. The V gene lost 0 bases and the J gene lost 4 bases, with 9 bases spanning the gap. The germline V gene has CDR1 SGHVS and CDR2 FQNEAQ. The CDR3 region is CASSLATALNEKLFF. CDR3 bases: TGTGCCAGCAGCTTAGCAACAGCCCTTAATGAAAAACTGTTTTTT.

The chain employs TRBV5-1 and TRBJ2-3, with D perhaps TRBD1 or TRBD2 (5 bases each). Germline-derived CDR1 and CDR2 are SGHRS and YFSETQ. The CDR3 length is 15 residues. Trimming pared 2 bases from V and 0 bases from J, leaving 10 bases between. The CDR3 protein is CASSLWDASTDTQYF. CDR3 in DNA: TGCGCCAGCAGCTTATGGGACGCTAGCACAGATACGCAGTATTTT.

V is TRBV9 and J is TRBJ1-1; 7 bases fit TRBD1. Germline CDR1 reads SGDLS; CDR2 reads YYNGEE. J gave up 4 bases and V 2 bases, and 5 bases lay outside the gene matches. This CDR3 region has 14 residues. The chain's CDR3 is CASSVKGASTEAFF. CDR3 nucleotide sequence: TGTGCCAGCAGCGTCAAGGGGGCGAGCACTGAAGCTTTCTTT.

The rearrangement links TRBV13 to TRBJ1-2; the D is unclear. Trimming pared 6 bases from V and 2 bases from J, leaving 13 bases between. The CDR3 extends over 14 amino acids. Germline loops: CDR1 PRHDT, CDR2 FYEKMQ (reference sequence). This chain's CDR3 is CASSSFQINYGYTF. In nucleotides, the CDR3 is TGTGCCAGCAGTTCCTTCCAGATCAACTATGGCTACACCTTC.